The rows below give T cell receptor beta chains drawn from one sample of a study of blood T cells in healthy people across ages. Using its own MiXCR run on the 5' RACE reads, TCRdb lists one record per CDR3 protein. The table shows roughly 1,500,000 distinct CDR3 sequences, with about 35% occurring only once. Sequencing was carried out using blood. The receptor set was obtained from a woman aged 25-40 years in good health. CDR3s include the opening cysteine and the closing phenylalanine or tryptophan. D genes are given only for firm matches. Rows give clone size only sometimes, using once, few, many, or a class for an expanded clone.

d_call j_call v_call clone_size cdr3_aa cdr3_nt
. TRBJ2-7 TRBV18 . CASSSGTYTYEQYF TGTGCCAGCTCTTCCGGGACATATACCTACGAGCAGTACTTC
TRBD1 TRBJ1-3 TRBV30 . CAWDREPGNTIYF TGTGCCTGGGACAGGGAACCTGGAAACACCATATATTTT
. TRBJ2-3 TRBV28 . CANSFSSLLSRHTDTQYF TGTGCCAACAGCTTTTCCTCCCTTTTGAGTCGACACACAGATACACAGTATTTT
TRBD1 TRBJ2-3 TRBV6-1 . CASTVRQGDADTQYF TGTGCCAGCACTGTGAGACAGGGGGACGCAGATACGCAGTATTTT
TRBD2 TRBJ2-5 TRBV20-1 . CSAFPSTSGGDQETQYF TGCAGTGCTTTCCCCTCCACTAGCGGGGGGGATCAAGAGACCCAGTACTTC
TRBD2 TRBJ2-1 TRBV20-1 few CSALTLAGGPNEQFF TGCAGTGCCTTGACACTAGCGGGAGGGCCTAATGAGCAGTTCTTC
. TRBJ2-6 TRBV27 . CASSLNVKWSSGANVLTF TGTGCCAGCAGTTTAAATGTCAAGTGGAGCTCTGGGGCCAACGTCCTGACTTTC
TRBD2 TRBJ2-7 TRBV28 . CASSPPGTRNEQYF TGTGCCAGCAGTCCCCCCGGGACTAGAAACGAGCAGTACTTC
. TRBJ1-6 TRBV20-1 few CSARGGESPLHF TGCAGTGCCCGGGGAGGTGAATCACCCCTCCACTTT
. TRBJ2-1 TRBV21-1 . CANSKGTGENNNEQFF TGTGCCAACAGCAAAGGGACAGGGGAAAATAATAATGAGCAGTTCTTC
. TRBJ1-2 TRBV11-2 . CASSLVGGSGHTF TGTGCCAGCAGCTTAGTTGGGGGAAGCGGCCACACCTTC
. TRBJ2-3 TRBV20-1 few CSAYTGTDTQYF TGCAGTGCTTATACAGGCACAGATACGCAGTATTTT
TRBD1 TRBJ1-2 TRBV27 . CASSLGQGVFYGDTF TGTGCCAGCAGTCTGGGACAGGGGGTCTTCTATGGCGACACCTTC
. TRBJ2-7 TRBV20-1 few CSARRDGNFYEQYF TGCAGTGCTAGGAGGGACGGCAACTTCTACGAGCAGTACTTC
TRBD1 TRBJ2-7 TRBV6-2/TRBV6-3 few CASSGTGNGEQYF TGTGCCAGCAGTGGGACAGGGAACGGCGAGCAGTACTTC
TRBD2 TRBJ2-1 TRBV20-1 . CSASVAGVGNEQFF TGCAGTGCTAGCGTAGCGGGGGTCGGGAATGAGCAGTTCTTC
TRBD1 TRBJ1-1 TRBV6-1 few CASRATFSGQGLPAFF TGTGCTAGCAGAGCAACCTTCTCGGGACAGGGTTTACCAGCTTTCTTT
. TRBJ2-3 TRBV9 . CASSVGDWSITDTQYF TGTGCCAGCAGCGTAGGTGACTGGAGCATCACAGATACGCAGTATTTT
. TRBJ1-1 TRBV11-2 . CASSSQGRPNTEAFF TGTGCCAGCAGCTCCCAGGGGAGACCGAACACTGAAGCTTTCTTT
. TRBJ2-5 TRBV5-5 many CASSLHPGQTGETQYF TGTGCCAGCAGCTTACACCCGGGCCAAACGGGTGAGACCCAGTACTTC
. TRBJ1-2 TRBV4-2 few CASSQELVEGGQQLYGYTF TGTGCCAGCAGCCAAGAGCTGGTGGAGGGCGGGCAGCAACTCTATGGCTACACCTTC
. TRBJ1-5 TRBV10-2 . CASSESLGSNQAQHF TGCGCCAGCAGTGAGTCGTTAGGAAGCAATCAGGCCCAGCATTTT
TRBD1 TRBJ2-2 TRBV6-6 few CASSKTTGGSGTGELFF TGTGCCAGCAGTAAAACCACAGGGGGCAGCGGAACCGGGGAGCTGTTTTTT
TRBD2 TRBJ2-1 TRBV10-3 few CAISEPREGLRNEQFF TGTGCCATCAGTGAGCCCCGGGAGGGACTCCGCAATGAGCAGTTCTTC
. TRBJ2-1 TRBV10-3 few CAISDARSYNEQFF TGTGCCATCAGTGACGCCCGTTCCTACAATGAGCAGTTCTTC
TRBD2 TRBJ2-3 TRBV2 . CASSGTSGGAGLLDTQYF TGTGCCAGCAGTGGAACTAGCGGGGGGGCCGGATTGTTAGATACGCAGTATTTT
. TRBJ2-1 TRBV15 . CATSRDRVYPPNEQFF TGTGCCACCAGCAGAGATCGGGTCTATCCCCCAAATGAGCAGTTCTTC
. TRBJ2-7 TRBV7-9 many CASSFGPRGEQYF TGTGCCAGCAGCTTTGGCCCCAGGGGCGAGCAGTACTTC
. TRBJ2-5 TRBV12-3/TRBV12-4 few CASSPLFGEQETQYF TGTGCCAGCAGTCCCCTGTTTGGGGAGCAGGAGACCCAGTACTTC
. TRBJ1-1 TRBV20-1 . CSARDPPIVNTEAFF TGCAGTGCTAGAGATCCGCCCATAGTGAACACTGAAGCTTTCTTT
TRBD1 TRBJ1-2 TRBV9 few CASSPRGQGDYGYTF TGTGCCAGCAGCCCCCGGGGGCAGGGGGACTATGGCTACACCTTC
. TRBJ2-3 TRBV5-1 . CASSSGRPTSTDTQYF TGCGCCAGCAGTTCAGGACGTCCGACTAGCACAGATACGCAGTATTTT
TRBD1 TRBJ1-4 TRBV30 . CAWRRQGIFTATNEKLFF TGTGCCTGGAGGAGACAGGGGATCTTCACTGCAACTAATGAAAAACTGTTTTTT
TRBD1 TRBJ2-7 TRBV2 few CASSLGQVLYEQYF TGTGCCAGCAGTTTGGGACAGGTTCTCTACGAGCAGTACTTC
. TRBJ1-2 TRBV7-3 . CASSSGWGGANYGYTF TGTGCCAGCAGCTCAGGGTGGGGGGGAGCTAACTATGGCTACACCTTC
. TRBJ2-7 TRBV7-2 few CASRRDGDGFSYEQYF TGTGCCAGCAGACGGGACGGAGACGGTTTCTCCTACGAGCAGTACTTC
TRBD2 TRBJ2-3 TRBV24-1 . CATSDFTRREDTQYF TGTGCCACCAGTGATTTTACGAGGCGGGAGGATACGCAGTATTTT
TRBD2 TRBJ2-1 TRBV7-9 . CASSLFNSGDEQFF TGTGCCAGCAGCCTATTCAACAGCGGGGACGAGCAGTTCTTC
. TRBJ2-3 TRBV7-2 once CAGSPGPFGDTQYF TGTGCCGGCAGCCCCGGCCCTTTTGGGGATACGCAGTATTTT
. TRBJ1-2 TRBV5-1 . CASRLLVGDYGYTF TGCGCCAGCAGGCTTTTGGTGGGGGACTATGGCTACACCTTC
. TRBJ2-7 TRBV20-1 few CSAERSSEQYF TGCAGTGCTGAACGATCCTCCGAGCAGTACTTC
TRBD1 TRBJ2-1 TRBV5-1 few CASSLERDRAYNEQFF TGCGCCAGCAGCTTGGAGCGGGACAGGGCTTACAATGAGCAGTTCTTC
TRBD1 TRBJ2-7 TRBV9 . CASSPWTGGGYEQYF TGTGCCAGCAGCCCCTGGACAGGGGGAGGCTACGAGCAGTACTTC
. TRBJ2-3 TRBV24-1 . CATRGGAADTQYF TGTGCCACCAGAGGGGGGGCCGCAGATACGCAGTATTTT
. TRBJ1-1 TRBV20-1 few CSVASGTVNTEAFF TGCAGTGTTGCCTCCGGGACGGTGAACACTGAAGCTTTCTTT